A single sample is the source of the 22 T cell receptor beta chains below, sequenced in a study of Ad26.COV2.S vaccination and SARS-CoV-2 variants. Here immunoSEQ multiplex PCR was the method, and the copy in TCRdb shows in-frame clones only, minus some. The table has around 370,000 clones, roughly 94% seen once. The sequenced sample was peripheral blood, obtained after recovery from COVID-19. These receptors all come from a human donor who had recovered from COVID-19.

The count of this clone is one. The rearrangement uses TRBV5-1 and TRBJ2-7; 9 nucleotides agree with TRBD1. J lost 3 bases, V lost 1 base, and 5 bases had no gene match. Germline V lookup: CDR1 SGHRS, CDR2 YFSETQ. The CDR3 contains 15 residues. CDR3 in DNA: TGCGCCAGCAGCTTGTCTCCGGGACAGGGCTACGAGCAGTACTTC. It codes for CASSLSPGQGYEQYF.

DNA of the CDR3: TGCAGCGTTGAATCTGAGTTGTACACTGAAGCTTTCTTT. This translates into CSVESELYTEAFF. This chain joins TRBV29-1 and TRBJ1-1; D call uncertain. The CDR3 spans 13 residues. Deletions cut 2 bases from V and 3 bases from J, with 10 bases between. The V gene's germline CDR1 is SQVTM and CDR2 ANQGSEA.

The chain joins TRBV15 to TRBJ2-5; the match to TRBD1 covers 11 bases. V shed 0 bases, J shed 5 bases, and the junction held 5 bases outside the gene matches. CDR1 and CDR2 from the germline V gene are LNHNV and YYDKDF (reference sequence). The CDR3 runs to 16 residues. For the CDR3, the DNA is TGTGCCACCAGCAGAGATGGCGGGACAGGGGGGGAGACCCAGTACTTC. Amino acid sequence: CATSRDGGTGGETQYF. Based on the CDR3 plus reference TRBV15 and TRBJ2-5, the full variable domain is DAMVIQNPRYQVTQFGKPVTLSCSQTLNHNVMYWYQQKSSQAPKLLFHYYDKDFNNEADTPDNFQSRRPNTSFCFLDIRSPGLGDTAMYLCATSRDGGTGGETQYFGPGTRLLVL.

This chain links TRBV18 with TRBJ2-1; weak D call: TRBD1 (5 bases). The germline V gene encodes CDR1 KGHSH and CDR2 LQKENI. Trimming removed 0 bases at V and 3 bases at J, with 9 bases between. This CDR3 has 15 amino acids. CDR3 nucleotides: TGTGCCAGCTCACCACCGGGGCCTTACTACAATGAGCAGTTCTTC. It is translated as CASSPPGPYYNEQFF.

The chain links TRBV6-5 to TRBJ2-5; tentative D call: TRBD2 (5 bases). V lost 5 bases to trimming and J lost 4 bases, with 8 bases between them. The V gene's germline CDR1 is MNHEY and CDR2 SVGAGI. The CDR3 has 12 amino acids. The CDR3 DNA sequence: TGTGCCAGCAGTCCAACTAGAGAGACCCAGTACTTC. It yields the protein CASSPTRETQYF.

This rearrangement joins TRBV4-1 to TRBJ1-1; no reliable D call. Trimming stripped 0 bases from V and 0 bases from J, with 17 bases between. CDR3 length equals 18 residues. Germline V gives CDR1 MGHRA, CDR2 YSYEKL. CDR3 bases: TGCGCCAGCAGCCAAGAACCCGGGCTTCAACACTTGAACACTGAAGCTTTCTTT. It specifies CASSQEPGLQHLNTEAFF.

As concerns this clone: One end of the junction is discordant with germline, which a read error may explain. The chain has TRBV11-2 and TRBJ1-1, with a weak D call TRBD1 (6 bases). This CDR3 has 16 residues. Germline-derived CDR1 and CDR2 are SGHAT and FQNNGV. CDR3 sequence: CASSLDRRGQNTEAFF. CDR3 bases: TGTGCCAGCAGCCTAGACCGCAGGGGACAGAACACTGAAGCTTTCTTT. The whole variable domain, filled in from reference TRBV11-2 and TRBJ1-1, reads EAGVAQSPRYKIIEKRQSVAFWCNPISGHATLYWYQQILGQGPKLLIQFQNNGVVDDSQLPKDRFSAERLKGVDSTLKIQPAKLEDSAVYLCASSLDRRGQNTEAFFGQGTRLTVV.

As DNA, the CDR3 is TGTGCCAGTAGTATCCTCCCAGGTGACTTGGCCTATGGCTACACCTTC. Translating gives CASSILPGDLAYGYTF. The V and J genes are TRBV19 and TRBJ1-2, with D unclear. CDR1 and CDR2 (germline): LNHDA, SQIVND (reference sequence). Trimming shortened V by 3 bases and J by 4 bases, and 18 bases separated the two germline ends. This CDR3 has 16 residues.

The CDR3 loop is CASSELVSDNEQFF. CDR3 DNA sequence: TGTGCCAGCAGTGAATTGGTCAGCGACAATGAGCAGTTCTTC. The V and J genes are TRBV25-1 and TRBJ2-1; D ambiguous. This CDR3 has 14 residues. CDR1 and CDR2 (germline): MGHDK, SYGVNS. The V end was cut by 1 base, the J end by 5 bases, with 9 bases between.

The genes are TRBV29-1 and TRBJ1-2; perhaps TRBD1 as D (6 bases). Trimming removed 3 bases from V and 8 bases from J, with 13 bases in between. Germline CDR1 and CDR2: SQVTM and ANQGSEA. The CDR3 runs 12 residues. As DNA, the CDR3 is TGCAGCGTTGACCCGGGGGCGCGCGGCTACACCTTC. It yields the protein CSVDPGARGYTF.

The V and J genes are TRBV18 and TRBJ1-1; D not resolved. The CDR3 is made up of 13 amino acids. Trimming removed 6 bases from V and 3 bases from J, with 11 bases in between. CDR1 is KGHSH, CDR2 LQKENI, per germline. CDR3 sequence: CASSGSGDTEAFF. CDR3 nucleotide sequence: TGTGCCAGCTCGGGGTCGGGAGACACTGAAGCTTTCTTT.

The chain is built from TRBV10-2 and TRBJ2-3; no definite D call. This CDR3 is 14 amino acids long. Trimming removed 1 base from V and 2 bases from J, with 7 bases in between. Germline V gene data show CDR1 as WSHSY and CDR2 as SAAADI. CDR3 bases: TGCGCCAGCAGTGAGTGGCAACTCACAGATACGCAGTATTTT. It is translated as CASSEWQLTDTQYF.

The rearrangement links TRBV10-3 to TRBJ2-5; TRBD1 matches at 7 bases. V was pared by 8 bases and J by 5 bases, with 11 bases of the junction left unmatched. This CDR3 is built from 14 residues. Germline CDR1 and CDR2: ENHRY and SYGVKD. In DNA form, the CDR3 reads TGTGCCATCGGTCGTGAGGGGGCTGGGGAGACCCAGTACTTC. Its protein is CAIGREGAGETQYF.

Concerning this clone: One end of the junction fails to match germline, which may point to a read error. The V call is TRBV19, the J call TRBJ1-6; the D gene is possibly TRBD1 (5 bases). The CDR3 runs to 14 residues. Germline V gene data show CDR1 as LNHDA and CDR2 as SQIVND (reference sequence). The CDR3 spells CASSLEGLDSPLHF. CDR3 DNA: TGTGCCAGTAGTCTAGAGGGGTTGGATTCACCCCTCCACTTT. Based on the CDR3 plus reference TRBV19 and TRBJ1-6, the full variable domain is DGGITQSPKYLFRKEGQNVTLSCEQNLNHDAMYWYRQDPGQGLRLIYYSQIVNDFQKGDIAEGYSVSREKKESFPLTVTSAQKNPTAFYLCASSLEGLDSPLHFGNGTRLTVT.

V usage is TRBV25-1 and J usage is TRBJ1-4; 7 bases align to TRBD1. V lost 5 bases, J lost 8 bases, and 8 bases stayed unmatched. The CDR3 runs to 14 residues. CDR1 is MGHDK and CDR2 is SYGVNS in the germline V gene. This CDR3 is CASSYTGTAEKLFF. As DNA, the CDR3 is TGTGCCAGCAGTTACACCGGGACAGCGGAAAAACTGTTTTTT.

The chain has TRBV9 and TRBJ2-1; D might be TRBD2 (8 bases). This CDR3 contains 19 residues. The germline CDR1 and CDR2 sequences are SGDLS and YYNGEE. Trimming left V 0 bases short and J 5 bases short, with 24 bases between. CDR3 amino acids: CASSVDGGGVSGINNEQFF. Written as DNA, the CDR3 is TGTGCCAGCAGCGTAGATGGAGGGGGCGTTAGCGGGATAAACAATGAGCAGTTCTTC. Full variable domain (outside the CDR3, taken from reference TRBV9 and TRBJ2-1): DSGVTQTPKHLITATGQRVTLRCSPRSGDLSVYWYQQSLDQGLQFLIQYYNGEERAKGNILERFSAQQFPDLHSELNLSSLELGDSALYFCASSVDGGGVSGINNEQFFGPGTRLTVL.

Worth noting for this clone: The identical CDR3 is also encoded by other nucleotide sequences in the sample. The V gene is TRBV9, the J gene TRBJ1-1; D uncertain. CDR3 length: 14 residues. V lost 0 bases and J lost 2, with 8 bases in between. Germline-derived CDR1 and CDR2 are SGDLS and YYNGEE. This chain's CDR3 is CASSVALDNTEAFF. The CDR3 DNA is TGTGCCAGCAGCGTAGCTTTGGACAACACTGAAGCTTTCTTT. Using reference TRBV9 and TRBJ1-1 for the parts outside the CDR3, the full variable domain is DSGVTQTPKHLITATGQRVTLRCSPRSGDLSVYWYQQSLDQGLQFLIQYYNGEERAKGNILERFSAQQFPDLHSELNLSSLELGDSALYFCASSVALDNTEAFFGQGTRLTVV.

The rearrangement uses TRBV9 and TRBJ2-7; D is unclear. Germline V lookup: CDR1 SGDLS, CDR2 YYNGEE. The CDR3 is 15 amino acids. V was trimmed by 0 bases and J by 5 bases, leaving 15 bases between them. The CDR3 reads CASSVAPSVHNEQYF. The CDR3 DNA reads as TGTGCCAGCAGCGTAGCTCCTTCGGTACACAACGAGCAGTACTTC.

This clone came up a few times. The chain links TRBV2 to TRBJ1-1; D remains ambiguous. The length of the CDR3 is 14 residues. The ends were cut back, 0 bases at V and 1 base at J, with 6 bases in the middle. Germline V lookup: CDR1 SNHLY, CDR2 FYNNEI. The CDR3 sequence is CASSEAKWNTEAFF. Here the CDR3 DNA reads TGTGCCAGCAGTGAAGCTAAGTGGAACACTGAAGCTTTCTTT. Supplemented by reference TRBV2 and TRBJ1-1, the full variable domain reads EPEVTQTPSHQVTQMGQEVILRCVPISNHLYFYWYRQILGQKVEFLVSFYNNEISEKSEIFDDQFSVERPDGSNFTLKIRSTKLEDSAMYFCASSEAKWNTEAFFGQGTRLTVV.

The chain carries TRBV9 and TRBJ2-1; 11 nucleotides line up with TRBD2. The junction had 4 bases not matched to a gene; V was cut back by 2 bases and J by 6 bases. The CDR3 loop spans 15 amino acids. Germline V gene lookup returns CDR1 SGDLS and CDR2 YYNGEE. The CDR3 DNA reads TGTGCCAGCAGCGTGGGACTAGCGGTTTCCAATGAGCAGTTCTTC. Translating gives CASSVGLAVSNEQFF.

V is TRBV6-2 or TRBV6-3 and J is TRBJ1-1; D gene unclear. The CDR3 loop spans 16 amino acids. V was pared by 6 bases and J by 2 bases, with 19 bases between. Germline V gene lookup returns CDR1 MNHEY and CDR2 SVGEGT. The chain's CDR3 is CASSPLRLAINTEAFF. The CDR3 nucleotides are TGTGCCAGCAGCCCCTTAAGGCTGGCGATAAACACTGAAGCTTTCTTT.

This rearrangement joins TRBV6-2 or TRBV6-3 to TRBJ1-1; a possible D gene is TRBD1 (6 bases). Per the germline V gene, CDR1 is MNHEY and CDR2 is SVGEGT. V was cut by 5 bases and J by 4 bases, with 14 bases left in between. There are 14 residues in the CDR3. For the CDR3, the DNA is TGTGCCAGCAGTCAGGGGATTTTAGTCACTGAAGCTTTCTTT. Amino acids: CASSQGILVTEAFF.